These T cell receptor beta chains were read from a single sample in a study of cytomegalovirus exposure and HLA in healthy donors. Produced via immunoSEQ multiplex PCR; TCRdb's table is partial and in-frame only. The data contain 150,000 to 200,000 clones, roughly 77% of them singletons. The sequenced sample was PBMCs. All receptors come from a woman in her 40s in good health and CMV-seropositive. Each CDR3 is given without its conserved first and last residue. The D gene is left open where the match is weak.

length: 11
D: TRBD1
V: TRBV7-9
J: TRBJ2-2
CDR3: ASSSQGDGELF

length: 13
D: .
V: TRBV5-1
J: TRBJ2-2
CDR3: ASSLGTEGTGELF

length: 13
D: .
V: TRBV19
J: TRBJ2-2
CDR3: ASSIPGIGTGELF

length: 15
D: TRBD2
V: TRBV29-1
J: TRBJ2-3
CDR3: SVVGLAGVEVPDTQY

length: 18
D: TRBD2
V: TRBV27
J: TRBJ2-1
CDR3: ASSLRGGLAGGPPYNEQF

length: 10
D: .
V: TRBV11-2
J: TRBJ2-1
CDR3: ASTVGALQQF

length: 11
D: .
V: TRBV5-4
J: TRBJ2-7
CDR3: ASSDSSRYEQY

length: 11
D: .
V: TRBV30
J: TRBJ1-5
CDR3: AWRGRQGGPQH

length: 13
D: .
V: TRBV18
J: TRBJ1-1
CDR3: ASSPLGHPNTEAF

length: 11
D: .
V: TRBV7-2
J: TRBJ1-5
CDR3: ASSLALTGPQH

length: 13
D: .
V: TRBV15
J: TRBJ1-5
CDR3: ATSRDRGSNQPQH

length: 14
D: TRBD2
V: TRBV23-1
J: TRBJ2-7
CDR3: ASSLQGGRFTYEQY

length: 13
D: TRBD1
V: TRBV6-6
J: TRBJ1-1
CDR3: ASSYPGTGGPEAF

length: 13
D: TRBD1
V: TRBV6-5
J: TRBJ2-7
CDR3: ASILRTGGAYEQY

length: 14
D: .
V: TRBV5-1
J: .
CDR3: ASSLAGTLKPYEQY

length: 15
D: TRBD1
V: TRBV7-9
J: TRBJ2-1
CDR3: ASSLGSLTGGYNEQF

length: 11
D: .
V: TRBV10-3
J: TRBJ1-6
CDR3: AIRSIGNSPLH